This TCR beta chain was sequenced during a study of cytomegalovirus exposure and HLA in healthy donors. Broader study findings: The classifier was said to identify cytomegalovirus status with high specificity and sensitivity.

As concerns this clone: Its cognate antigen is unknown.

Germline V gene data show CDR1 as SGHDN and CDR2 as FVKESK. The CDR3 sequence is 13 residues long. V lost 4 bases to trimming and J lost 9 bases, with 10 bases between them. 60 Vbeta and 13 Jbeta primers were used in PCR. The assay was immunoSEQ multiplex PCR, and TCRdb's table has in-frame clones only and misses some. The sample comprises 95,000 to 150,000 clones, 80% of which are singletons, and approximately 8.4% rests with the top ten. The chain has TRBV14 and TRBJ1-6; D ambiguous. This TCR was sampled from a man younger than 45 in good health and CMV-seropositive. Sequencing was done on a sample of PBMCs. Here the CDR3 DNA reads TGTGCCAGCAGCCCCTCTCCAGGTTCACCCCTCCACTTT. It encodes CASSPSPGSPLHF.